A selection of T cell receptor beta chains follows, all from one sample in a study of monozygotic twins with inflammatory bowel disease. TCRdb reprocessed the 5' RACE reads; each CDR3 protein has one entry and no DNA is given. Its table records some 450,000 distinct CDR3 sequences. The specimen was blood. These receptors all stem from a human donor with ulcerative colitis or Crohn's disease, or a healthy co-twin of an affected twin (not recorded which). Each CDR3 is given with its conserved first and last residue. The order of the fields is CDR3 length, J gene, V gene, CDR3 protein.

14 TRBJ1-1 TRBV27 CASSSGPANTEAFF
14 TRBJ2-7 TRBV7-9 CASSLYTYSYEQYF
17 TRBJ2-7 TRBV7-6 CASSLGSGTESSYEQYF
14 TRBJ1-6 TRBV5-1 CASKRTLDNSPLHF
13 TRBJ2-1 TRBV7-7 CASSLNRGNEQFF
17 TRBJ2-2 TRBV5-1 CASSLVAGEANTGELFF
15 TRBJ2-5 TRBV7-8 CASSSRGPGVETQYF
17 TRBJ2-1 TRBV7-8 CASSSSSSFSSYNEQFF
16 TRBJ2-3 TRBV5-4 CASSLEGSIPTDTQYF
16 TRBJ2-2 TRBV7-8 CASSSVAGEITGELFF
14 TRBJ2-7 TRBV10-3 CAISAGTGESEQYF
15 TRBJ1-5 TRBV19 CASRELERGYQPQHF
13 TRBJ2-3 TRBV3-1 CASSNGLAGTQYF
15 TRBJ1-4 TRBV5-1 CASSLEGVGGERLFF
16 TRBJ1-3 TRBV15 CATSRDYLDSGNTIYF
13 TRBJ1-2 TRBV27 CASSLTESYGYTF
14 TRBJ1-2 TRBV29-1 CSVEEIQHPGGYTF
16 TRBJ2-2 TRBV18 CASSSGWAPNTGELFF
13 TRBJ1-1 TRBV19 CASSIGSAGEAFF
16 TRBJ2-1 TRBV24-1 CATSDAVSSSYNEQFF
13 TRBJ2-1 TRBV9 CASSPNLQPKQFF
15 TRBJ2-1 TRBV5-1 CASRYNGLAGDEQFF
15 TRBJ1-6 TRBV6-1 CASSPLRGFSSPLHF
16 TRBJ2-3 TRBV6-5 CASSSYKAGGTDTQYF
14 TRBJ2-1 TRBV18 CASSPGQWNNEQFF
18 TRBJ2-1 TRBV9 CASSVGTSGISSYNEQFF
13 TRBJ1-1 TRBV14 CASSLGAHTEAFF
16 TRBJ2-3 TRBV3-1 CASSQERTSGTDTQYF
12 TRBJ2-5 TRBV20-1 CSAQLQKETQYF
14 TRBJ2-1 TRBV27 CASSSIGPNNEQFF
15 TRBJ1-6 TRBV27 CASSFRDTYNSPLHF
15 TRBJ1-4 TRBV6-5 CASSYSGQGSDKLFF
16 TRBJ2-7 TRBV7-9 CATSTLAESLLYEQYF
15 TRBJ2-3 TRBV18 CASSPGWTSTDTQYF
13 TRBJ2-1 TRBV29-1 CSVAGGIYNEQFF
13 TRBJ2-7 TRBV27 CASRTGGFDEQYF
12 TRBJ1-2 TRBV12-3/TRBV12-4 CASSAQGDGYTF
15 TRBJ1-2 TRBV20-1 CSAPTSGTPLNGYTF
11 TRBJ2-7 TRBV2 CATRGVEEQYF
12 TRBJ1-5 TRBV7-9 CASSFTSQPQHF
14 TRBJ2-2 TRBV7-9 CASSGGQGAGELFF
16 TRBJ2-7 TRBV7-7 CASSPGLAESSYEQYF
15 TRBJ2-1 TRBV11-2 CASSLVAPYRGEQFF
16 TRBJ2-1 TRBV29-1 CSVGGLAGGYNNEQFF
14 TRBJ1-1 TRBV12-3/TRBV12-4 CASSLGGRATEAFF
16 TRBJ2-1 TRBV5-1 CASSLVLAGTYNEQFF
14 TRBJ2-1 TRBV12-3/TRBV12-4 CASSLASGLNEQFF
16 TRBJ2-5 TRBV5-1 CASSSGEGDRWETQYF
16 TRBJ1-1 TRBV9 CASSYSGVPCYTEAFF
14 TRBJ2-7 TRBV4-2 CASSPGLSFDEQYF